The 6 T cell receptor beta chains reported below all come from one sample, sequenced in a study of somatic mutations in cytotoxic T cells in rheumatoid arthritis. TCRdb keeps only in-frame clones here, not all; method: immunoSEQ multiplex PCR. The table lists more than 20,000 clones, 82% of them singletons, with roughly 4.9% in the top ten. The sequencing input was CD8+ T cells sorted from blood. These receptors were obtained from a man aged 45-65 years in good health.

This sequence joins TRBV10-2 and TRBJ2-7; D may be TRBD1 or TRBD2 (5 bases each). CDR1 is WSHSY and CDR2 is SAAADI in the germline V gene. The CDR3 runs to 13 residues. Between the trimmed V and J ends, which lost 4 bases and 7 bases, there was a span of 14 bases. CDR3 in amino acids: CASSGGPAGEQYF. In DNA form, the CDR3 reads TGCGCCAGCAGTGGGGGACCAGCTGGGGAGCAGTACTTC.

For the CDR3, the DNA is TGTGCCAGCAGTTATAGGACAGGGGGACTCATAACGAACGAGCAGTACTTC. Translated: CASSYRTGGLITNEQYF. This chain joins TRBV2 and TRBJ2-7, with 10 bases fitting TRBD1. Losses at the gene ends were 5 bases for V and 5 bases for J; bases not matched to a gene: 15. The V gene's germline CDR1 is SNHLY and CDR2 FYNNEI. The CDR3 sequence is 17 residues long.

As DNA, the CDR3 is TGTGCCAGCAGCTTTGGTGAGCAGTTCTTC. Translating it yields CASSFGEQFF. V and J are TRBV7-9 and TRBJ2-1; D not certain. With 3 bases removed from V and 9 bases from J, the gap between germline ends came to 3 bases. Per germline, CDR1 SEHNR and CDR2 FQNEAQ (reference sequence). This CDR3 is built from 10 residues.

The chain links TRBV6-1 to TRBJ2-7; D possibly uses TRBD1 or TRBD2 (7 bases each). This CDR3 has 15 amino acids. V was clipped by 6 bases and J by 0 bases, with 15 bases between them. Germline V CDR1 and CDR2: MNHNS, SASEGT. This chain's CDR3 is CASRGGDSLSYEQYF. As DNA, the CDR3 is TGTGCCAGCAGAGGGGGGGACAGTCTCTCCTACGAGCAGTACTTC.

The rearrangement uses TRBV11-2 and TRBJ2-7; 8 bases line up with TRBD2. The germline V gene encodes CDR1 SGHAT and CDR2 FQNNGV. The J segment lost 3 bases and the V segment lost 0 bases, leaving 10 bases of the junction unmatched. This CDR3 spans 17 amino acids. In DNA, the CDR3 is TGTGCCAGCAGCTTAGATCGCGGTCTAGCGGGCGTCTACGAGCAGTACTTC. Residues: CASSLDRGLAGVYEQYF.

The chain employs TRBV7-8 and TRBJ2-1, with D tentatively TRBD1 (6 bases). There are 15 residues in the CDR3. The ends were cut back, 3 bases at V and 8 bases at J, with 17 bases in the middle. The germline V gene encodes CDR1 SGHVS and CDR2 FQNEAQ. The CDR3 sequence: CASSFSGTLGHEQFF. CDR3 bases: TGTGCCAGCAGCTTTTCGGGGACATTGGGGCATGAGCAGTTCTTC. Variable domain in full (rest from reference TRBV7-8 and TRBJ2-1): GAGVSQSPRYKVAKRGQDVALRCDPISGHVSLFWYQQALGQGPEFLTYFQNEAQLDKSGLPSDRFFAERPEGSVSTLKIQRTQQEDSAVYLCASSFSGTLGHEQFFGPGTRLTVL.